The 3 T cell receptor beta chains listed next were all sequenced from one sample in a study of Graves' ophthalmopathy and Graves' hyperthyroidism. TCR beta CDR3 amplification used RNA transcripts. After a first-round RT-PCR with HTBI primers, a second-round multiplex PCR was run. MiXCR, applied by TCRdb to the multiplex PCR reads, yields one record per CDR3 protein. Here the sample spans over a million distinct CDR3 sequences, roughly 35% being singletons. What was sequenced was peripheral blood or thyroid tissue (not recorded which). Source of these receptors: an adult man with Graves' hyperthyroidism.

This clonotype has a count of ten or more. The V and J genes are TRBV5-1 and TRBJ2-3; 7 bases fit TRBD1. V was pared by 0 bases and J by 4 bases, with 2 bases of the junction left unmatched. CDR1 SGHRS and CDR2 YFSETQ come from the germline V gene. The CDR3 extends over 14 amino acids. In nucleotides, the CDR3 is TGCGCCAGCAGCTTGGGACAGGGCTCAGATACGCAGTATTTT. Encoded protein: CASSLGQGSDTQYF. Variable domain in full (rest from reference TRBV5-1 and TRBJ2-3): KAGVTQTPRYLIKTRGQQVTLSCSPISGHRSVSWYQQTPGQGLQFLFEYFSETQRNKGNFPGRFSGRQFSNSRSEMNVSTLELGDSALYLCASSLGQGSDTQYFGPGTRLTVL.

This clonotype was counted many times. The chain combines TRBV20-1 with TRBJ1-2, with 7 bases aligning to TRBD1. J gave up 7 bases and V 6 bases, and 5 bases lay outside the gene matches. In germline, CDR1 is DFQATT, CDR2 SNEGSKA (reference sequence). The CDR3 runs to 11 residues. CDR3 amino acids: CSARTGSGYTF. The CDR3, as DNA: TGCAGTGCCAGGACAGGTTCTGGCTACACCTTC.

The chain couples TRBV10-3 to TRBJ2-7; 14 bases agree with TRBD2. J lost 2 bases, V lost 6 bases, and 3 bases had no gene match. CDR1 and CDR2 from the germline V gene are ENHRY and SYGVKD. CDR3 length: 15 residues. Written as DNA, the CDR3 is TGTGCCATCAGAAAGGGACTAGCGGGAGCCTACGAGCAGTACTTC. Protein sequence: CAIRKGLAGAYEQYF.